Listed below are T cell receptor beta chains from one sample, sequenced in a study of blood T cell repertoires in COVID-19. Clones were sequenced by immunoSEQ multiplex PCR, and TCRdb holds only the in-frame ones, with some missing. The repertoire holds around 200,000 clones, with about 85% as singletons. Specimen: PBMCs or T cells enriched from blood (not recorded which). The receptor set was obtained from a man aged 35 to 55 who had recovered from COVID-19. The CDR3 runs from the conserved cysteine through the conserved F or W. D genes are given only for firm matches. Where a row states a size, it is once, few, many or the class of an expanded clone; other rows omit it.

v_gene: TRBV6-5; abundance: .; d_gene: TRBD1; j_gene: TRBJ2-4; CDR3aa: CASRSSGTGQNIQYF; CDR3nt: TGTGCCAGCAGATCCAGTGGGACAGGGCAAAACATTCAGTACTTC
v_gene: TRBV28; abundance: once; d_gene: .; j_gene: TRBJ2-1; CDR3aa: CASSFNWRSNEQFF; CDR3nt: TGTGCCAGCAGTTTTAATTGGCGGAGCAATGAGCAGTTCTTC
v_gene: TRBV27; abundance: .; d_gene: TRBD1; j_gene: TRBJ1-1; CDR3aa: CASSRPGQGDTEAFF; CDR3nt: TGTGCCAGCAGTAGACCTGGACAGGGGGACACTGAAGCTTTCTTT
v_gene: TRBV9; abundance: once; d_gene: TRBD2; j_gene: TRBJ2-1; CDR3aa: CASTAGGYNEQFF; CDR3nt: TGTGCCAGTACAGCGGGGGGGTACAATGAGCAGTTCTTC
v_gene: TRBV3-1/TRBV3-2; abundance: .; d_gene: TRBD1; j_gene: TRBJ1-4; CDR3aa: CASSHRTGTATNEKLFF; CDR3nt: TGTGCCAGCAGCCACAGGACAGGGACCGCCACTAATGAAAAACTGTTTTTT
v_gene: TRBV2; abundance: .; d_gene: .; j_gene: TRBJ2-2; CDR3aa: CATRGAAGGTGELFF; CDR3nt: TGTGCCACCAGGGGTGCGGCCGGAGGAACCGGGGAGCTGTTTTTT
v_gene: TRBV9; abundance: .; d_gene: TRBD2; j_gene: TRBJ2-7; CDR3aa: CASSAGLAGGGVQYF; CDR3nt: TGTGCCAGCAGCGCGGGACTAGCGGGGGGAGGGGTGCAGTACTTC
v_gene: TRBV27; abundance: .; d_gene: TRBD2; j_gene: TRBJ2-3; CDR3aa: CASSLIYRSRLAGSGETDTQYF; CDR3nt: TGTGCCAGCAGTTTAATATATCGATCAAGACTAGCGGGATCGGGGGAAACAGATACGCAGTATTTT
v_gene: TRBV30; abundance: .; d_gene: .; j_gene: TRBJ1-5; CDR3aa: CAWSDPRGQPQHF; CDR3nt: TGTGCCTGGAGTGATCCAAGGGGGCAGCCCCAGCATTTT
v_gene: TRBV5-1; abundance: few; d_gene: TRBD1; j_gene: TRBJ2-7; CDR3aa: CASSLGQGSYEQYF; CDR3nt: TGCGCCAGCAGCCTAGGACAGGGATCCTACGAGCAGTACTTC
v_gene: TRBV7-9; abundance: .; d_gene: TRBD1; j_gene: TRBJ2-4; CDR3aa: CASSLGTGGIAKNIQYF; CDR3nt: TGTGCCAGCAGCTTAGGCACAGGGGGAATAGCCAAAAACATTCAGTACTTC
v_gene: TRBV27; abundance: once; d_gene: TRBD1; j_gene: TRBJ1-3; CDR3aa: CASSDRVSSGNTIYF; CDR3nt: TGTGCCAGCAGCGACAGGGTCAGCTCTGGAAACACCATATATTTT
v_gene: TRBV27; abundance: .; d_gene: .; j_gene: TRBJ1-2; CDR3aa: CASSSRQAGYTF; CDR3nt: TGTGCCAGCAGTAGTCGACAGGCTGGCTACACCTTC
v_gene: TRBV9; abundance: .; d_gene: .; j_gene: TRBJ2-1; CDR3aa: CASSPATNYNEQFF; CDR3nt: TGTGCCAGCAGCCCCGCGACTAATTACAATGAGCAGTTCTTC
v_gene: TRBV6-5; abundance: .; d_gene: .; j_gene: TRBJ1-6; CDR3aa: CASSYPWGGKDSPLHF; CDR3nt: TGTGCCAGCAGTTACCCGTGGGGGGGCAAGGATTCACCCCTCCACTTT